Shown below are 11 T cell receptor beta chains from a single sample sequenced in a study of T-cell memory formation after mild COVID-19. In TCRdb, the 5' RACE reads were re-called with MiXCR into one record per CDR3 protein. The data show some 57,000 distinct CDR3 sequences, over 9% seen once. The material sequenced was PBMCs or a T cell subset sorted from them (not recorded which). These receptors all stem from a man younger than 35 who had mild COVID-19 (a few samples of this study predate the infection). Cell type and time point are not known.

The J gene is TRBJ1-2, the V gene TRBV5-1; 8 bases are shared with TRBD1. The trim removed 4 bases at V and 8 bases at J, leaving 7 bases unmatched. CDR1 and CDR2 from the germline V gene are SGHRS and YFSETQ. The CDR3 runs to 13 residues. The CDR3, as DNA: TGCGCCAGCAGCCTGACAGGGGTGGAAGGCTACACCTTC. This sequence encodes CASSLTGVEGYTF.

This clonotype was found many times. Here the CDR3 reads CASSPGGDTQYF. The CDR3 DNA follows: TGTGCCAGCAGCCCCGGGGGGGATACGCAGTATTTT. The J gene is TRBJ2-3, the V gene TRBV7-3; 7 bases agree with TRBD2. The CDR3 is made up of 12 amino acids. V was pared by 5 bases and J by 6 bases, with 2 bases of the junction left unmatched. From germline, CDR1 is SGHTA and CDR2 FQGTGA.

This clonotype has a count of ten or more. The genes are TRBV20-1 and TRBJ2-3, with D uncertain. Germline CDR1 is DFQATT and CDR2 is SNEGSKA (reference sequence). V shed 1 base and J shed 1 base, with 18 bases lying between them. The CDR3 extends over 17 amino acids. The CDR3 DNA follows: TGCAGTGCTAGAGTTTCATTATCCCACGTCGGCACAGATACGCAGTATTTT. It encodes CSARVSLSHVGTDTQYF.

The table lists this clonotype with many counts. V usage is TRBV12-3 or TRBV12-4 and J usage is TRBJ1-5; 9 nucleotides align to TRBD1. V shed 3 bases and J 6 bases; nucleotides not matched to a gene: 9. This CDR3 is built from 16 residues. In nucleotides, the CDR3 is TGTGCCAGCAGTTTGGGTACAGGGGGCTGGGGTCAGCCCCAGCATTTT. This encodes CASSLGTGGWGQPQHF.

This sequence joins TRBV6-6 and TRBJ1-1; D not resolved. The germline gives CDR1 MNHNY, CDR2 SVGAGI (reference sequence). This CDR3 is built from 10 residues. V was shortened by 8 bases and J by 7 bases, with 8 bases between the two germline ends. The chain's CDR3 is CASGYSEAFF. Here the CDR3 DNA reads TGTGCCAGCGGGTACAGTGAAGCTTTCTTT.

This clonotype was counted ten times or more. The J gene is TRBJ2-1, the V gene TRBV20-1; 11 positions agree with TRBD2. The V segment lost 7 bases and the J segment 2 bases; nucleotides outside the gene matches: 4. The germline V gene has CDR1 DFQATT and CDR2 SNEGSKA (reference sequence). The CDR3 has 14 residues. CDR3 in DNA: TGCAGTGTTCTTAGCGGGGGGGCCTACAATGAGCAGTTCTTC. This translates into CSVLSGGAYNEQFF.

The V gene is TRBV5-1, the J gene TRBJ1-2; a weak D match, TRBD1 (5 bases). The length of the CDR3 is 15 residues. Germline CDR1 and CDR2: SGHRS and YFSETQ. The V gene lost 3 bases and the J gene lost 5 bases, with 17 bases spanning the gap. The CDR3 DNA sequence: TGCGCCAGCAGCTACACCGGGACTGACCCTTATGGCTACACCTTC. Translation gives CASSYTGTDPYGYTF.

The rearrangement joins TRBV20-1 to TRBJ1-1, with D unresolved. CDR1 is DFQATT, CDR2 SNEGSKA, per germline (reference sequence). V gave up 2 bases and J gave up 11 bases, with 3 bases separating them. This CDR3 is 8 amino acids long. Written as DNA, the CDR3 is TGCAGTGCTAGAAATGCTTTCTTT. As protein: CSARNAFF.

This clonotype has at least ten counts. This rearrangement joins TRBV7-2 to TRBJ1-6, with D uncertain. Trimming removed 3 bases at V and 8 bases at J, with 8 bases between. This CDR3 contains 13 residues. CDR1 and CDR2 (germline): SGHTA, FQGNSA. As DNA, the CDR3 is TGTGCCAGCAGCTTGGTGGGCTATTCACCCCTCCACTTT. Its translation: CASSLVGYSPLHF.

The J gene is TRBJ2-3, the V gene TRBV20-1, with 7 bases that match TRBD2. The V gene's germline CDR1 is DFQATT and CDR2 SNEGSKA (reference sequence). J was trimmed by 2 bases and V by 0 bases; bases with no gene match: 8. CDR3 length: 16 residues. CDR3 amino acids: CSARDKGRGITDTQYF. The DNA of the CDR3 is TGCAGTGCTAGAGATAAAGGGCGGGGGATCACAGATACGCAGTATTTT.

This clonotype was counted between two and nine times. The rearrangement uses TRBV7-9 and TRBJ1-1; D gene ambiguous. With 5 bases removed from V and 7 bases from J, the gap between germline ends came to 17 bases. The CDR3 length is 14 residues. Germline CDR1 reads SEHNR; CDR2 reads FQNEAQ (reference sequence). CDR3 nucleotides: TGTGCCAGCAGCCCCCGGGTACCCAGCATTGAAGCTTTCTTT. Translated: CASSPRVPSIEAFF. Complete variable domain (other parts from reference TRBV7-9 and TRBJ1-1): DTGVSQNPRHKITKRGQNVTFRCDPISEHNRLYWYRQTLGQGPEFLTYFQNEAQLEKSRLLSDRFSAERPKGSFSTLEIQRTEQGDSAMYLCASSPRVPSIEAFFGQGTRLTVV.